This TCR beta chain was recorded in a study of blood T cell repertoires in COVID-19. Sequencing used immunoSEQ multiplex PCR; TCRdb keeps in-frame clones, though not all of them. The data hold 200,000 to 300,000 clones, with around 84% observed a single time. Germline CDR1 and CDR2: MNHNY and SVGAGI (reference sequence). J gave up 9 bases and V 4 bases, and 11 bases lay outside the gene matches. The length of the CDR3 is 16 residues. The chain carries TRBV6-6 and TRBJ2-2; 10 nucleotides line up with TRBD2. The clonotype was recovered from a man in his sixties with acute or convalescent COVID-19. Sequencing was performed on peripheral blood. CDR3 DNA sequence: TGTGCCAGCAGTTCCCGGGCTAGCGGGAGAATCCGGGAGCTGTTTTTT. This sequence encodes CASSSRASGRIRELFF.